This record covers a single T cell receptor (beta chain). Antigen unknown. This record belongs to a study of persistence of HIV-infected CD4 T cells. Study context: The sample holds CD4+ T cells responsive to CMV or HIV-1 Gag. Blood samples, up to about 200 mL, came from multiple time points, except a couple of leukapheresis donors sampled once.

Lysates of CMV-infected fibroblasts at 9.5 to 10 ug/mL stimulated these cells. Sorted nonresponding memory CD4+ T cells were CD40L-negative, CD69-negative, CD45RO-high. These HIV-1-infected adults initiated suppressive ART in chronic infection. The immunoSEQ assay was version 4, run in survey mode. TCRdb's table, derived via immunoSEQ multiplex PCR, lists solely in-frame clones and lacks some. The sample yields roughly 34,000 clones, about 80% seen once. V dropped 5 bases and J dropped 4 bases, with 9 bases sitting between them. This CDR3 comprises 14 residues. Germline-derived CDR1 and CDR2 are SGHTA and FQGNSA.

Sequencing used CD4+ T cells sorted from PBMCs after approximately 19-hour stimulation, obtained from a patient who received antiretroviral therapy. The origin of this receptor is an adult woman with HIV who was CMV-seropositive. This chain joins TRBV7-2 and TRBJ1-6, with a weak D call TRBD1 (6 bases). For the CDR3, the DNA is TGTGCCAGCAGCCTACAGGGTTATAATTCACCCCTCCACTTT. Translating gives CASSLQGYNSPLHF.